The present T cell receptor (beta chain) was sequenced within a study of T cells in Graves' hyperthyroidism and ophthalmopathy. RNA transcripts gave rise to amplified TCR beta CDR3 regions. First-round RT-PCR targeting the TCR CDR3 was performed with the HTBI primer set. Each CDR3 protein is one row after TCRdb ran MiXCR on the multiplex PCR reads. Altogether 500,000 to 750,000 distinct CDR3 sequences are present, 46% being singletons, with the ten largest covering around 7.7%. Calling Graves' hyperthyroidism stable meant ophthalmopathy did not progress within 18 months. Newly diagnosed hyperthyroidism, duration under 2 months, in patients aged 18 to 65. Broader study findings: In the analysis, a 13 V-J model separated ophthalmopathy from stable hyperthyroidism.

Note on this clonotype: Antigen specificity is unknown.

The CDR3 has 13 residues. From germline, CDR1 is GTSNPN and CDR2 SVGIG (reference sequence). Trimming cost V 2 bases and J 4 bases, with 11 bases left between them. The rearrangement joins TRBV30 to TRBJ2-5, with D maybe TRBD2 (5 bases). This sequence was found in a woman younger than 30 with Graves' hyperthyroidism. Source material: peripheral blood or thyroid tissue (not recorded which). The CDR3 sequence: CAWSPGLRETQYF. CDR3 sequence (DNA): TGTGCCTGGAGTCCCGGACTCAGAGAGACCCAGTACTTC.